This is a list of T cell receptor beta chains from one sample in a study of T cells in Graves' hyperthyroidism and ophthalmopathy. One entry per CDR3 protein results from TCRdb running MiXCR on the multiplex PCR reads. The sample has 500,000 to 700,000 distinct CDR3 sequences; 16% are singletons. Input material: blood. Receptors were obtained from a woman aged 18-30 years with Graves' hyperthyroidism. CDR3s include the opening cysteine and the closing phenylalanine or tryptophan. Each record gives: J gene, clone size, V gene, D gene, CDR3 DNA, CDR3 protein. The D gene is left open where the match is weak. Clone size appears in some rows only: once, few, many, or a class for an expanded clone.

j_gene: TRBJ2-7
abundance: medium-sized
v_gene: TRBV11-2
d_gene: TRBD2
CDR3nt: TGTGCCAGCGGCGGGAGTTCCTACGAGCAGTACTTC
CDR3aa: CASGGSSYEQYF

j_gene: TRBJ2-4
abundance: few
v_gene: TRBV29-1
d_gene: TRBD2
CDR3nt: TGCAGCGTTGAAGAGACTAGCGGGAGAGGCAAAAACATTCAGTACTTC
CDR3aa: CSVEETSGRGKNIQYF

j_gene: TRBJ2-3
abundance: many
v_gene: TRBV27
d_gene: TRBD1
CDR3nt: TGTGCCAGCAGTTCCCGGACAGGGGTCTCCATCCATACGCAGTATTTT
CDR3aa: CASSSRTGVSIHTQYF

j_gene: TRBJ1-5
abundance: many
v_gene: TRBV12-3/TRBV12-4
d_gene: TRBD1
CDR3nt: TGTGCCAGCAGATCGACGACAGGGAATCAGCCCCAGCATTTT
CDR3aa: CASRSTTGNQPQHF

j_gene: TRBJ2-1
abundance: few
v_gene: TRBV10-3
d_gene: TRBD2
CDR3nt: TGTGCCATCAGTGATTCGACTAGCGGCAACAATGAGCAGTTCTTC
CDR3aa: CAISDSTSGNNEQFF

j_gene: TRBJ1-2
abundance: NA
v_gene: TRBV15
d_gene: TRBD1
CDR3nt: TGTGCCACCAGCAGCGGTGAGACAGGGAACTATGGCTACACCTTC
CDR3aa: CATSSGETGNYGYTF

j_gene: TRBJ2-7
abundance: many
v_gene: TRBV20-1
d_gene: TRBD1
CDR3nt: TGCAGTGCCCGACAGGGCTCCTACGAGCAGTACTTC
CDR3aa: CSARQGSYEQYF

j_gene: TRBJ2-5
abundance: few
v_gene: TRBV20-1
d_gene: TRBD2
CDR3nt: TGCAGTGCTAGACTAGCGGGAGTTGAGACCCAGTACTTC
CDR3aa: CSARLAGVETQYF

j_gene: TRBJ2-7
abundance: many
v_gene: TRBV7-9
d_gene: TRBD2
CDR3nt: TGTGCCAGCAGCCTTAGCGGGATCAGCTCCTACGAGCAGTACTTC
CDR3aa: CASSLSGISSYEQYF

j_gene: TRBJ2-3
abundance: NA
v_gene: TRBV20-1
d_gene: TRBD1
CDR3nt: TGCAGTGGGGACAGGGGGAGAGATACGCAGTATTTT
CDR3aa: CSGDRGRDTQYF

j_gene: TRBJ2-5
abundance: many
v_gene: TRBV12-3/TRBV12-4
d_gene: TRBD2
CDR3nt: TGTGCCAGCAGTTTGCGAACTAGCGGGAGCGGCCAAGAGACCCAGTACTTC
CDR3aa: CASSLRTSGSGQETQYF

j_gene: TRBJ1-6
abundance: NA
v_gene: TRBV7-8
d_gene: NA
CDR3nt: TGTGCCAGCAGCTTAGGCCCCGGAAATAATTCACCCCTCCACTTT
CDR3aa: CASSLGPGNNSPLHF

j_gene: TRBJ1-2
abundance: NA
v_gene: TRBV4-3
d_gene: NA
CDR3nt: TGCGCCAGCAGCCGACTGGACAGCACCTTCTATGGCTACACCTTC
CDR3aa: CASSRLDSTFYGYTF

j_gene: TRBJ1-1
abundance: many
v_gene: TRBV18
d_gene: NA
CDR3nt: TGTGCCAGCTCACCCTCAGGGGTAGAGACTGAAGCTTTCTTT
CDR3aa: CASSPSGVETEAFF

j_gene: TRBJ1-2
abundance: many
v_gene: TRBV11-2
d_gene: NA
CDR3nt: TGTGCCAGCAGCAATAGCAGGGGCGAAACCTTAAACTATGGCTACACCTTC
CDR3aa: CASSNSRGETLNYGYTF

j_gene: TRBJ2-5
abundance: many
v_gene: TRBV12-3/TRBV12-4
d_gene: TRBD1
CDR3nt: TGTGCCAGCACCGAAGGGGGCGAGACCCAGTACTTC
CDR3aa: CASTEGGETQYF

j_gene: TRBJ2-7
abundance: few
v_gene: TRBV7-6
d_gene: NA
CDR3nt: TGTGCCAGCAGCTTCGGAATCACCTACGAGCAGTACTTC
CDR3aa: CASSFGITYEQYF

j_gene: TRBJ2-3
abundance: many
v_gene: TRBV12-3/TRBV12-4
d_gene: TRBD2
CDR3nt: TGTGCCAGCAGTTCCCACGTCCGGTCCACTAGCGGGCCCTCCAAAGATACGCAGTATTTT
CDR3aa: CASSSHVRSTSGPSKDTQYF